This T cell receptor beta chain was sequenced for a study of shared clonotypes between healthy human individuals. About this clone: Its antigen is not known.

Regarding the study as a whole: Sequencing depth was expected to influence donor clonotype sharing.

At deep level, the assay was performed. The sequencing of unsorted PBMC DNA took place on ten immunoSEQ deep assay plates. Original processing notes: ImmunoSEQ output held junction-only sequences without quality scores, so filtering differed. The protocol was immunoSEQ multiplex PCR, while the TCRdb copy is restricted to in-frame clones and leaves out a portion. V, J and clone size reflect that table, while D and trimming were determined from the DNA. The sample consists of over 400,000 clones, 78% of them appearing once. The V gene end was trimmed by 6 bases and the J gene end by 10 bases; junction bases not matched to a gene: 20. Germline-derived CDR1 and CDR2 are MNHEY and SMNVEV (reference sequence). The CDR3 sequence is 17 residues long.

The rearrangement links TRBV27 to TRBJ1-4; 7 nucleotides align to TRBD1. The material sequenced was PBMCs. The source of this sequence is a woman aged 40 to 49 in good health. Some clones in this sample may be carry-over from other donors' samples. The CDR3 bases are TGTGCCAGCAGCACTAACTTCCCCCGGGACAGCTTCGGAAAACTGTTTTTT. Protein: CASSTNFPRDSFGKLFF.